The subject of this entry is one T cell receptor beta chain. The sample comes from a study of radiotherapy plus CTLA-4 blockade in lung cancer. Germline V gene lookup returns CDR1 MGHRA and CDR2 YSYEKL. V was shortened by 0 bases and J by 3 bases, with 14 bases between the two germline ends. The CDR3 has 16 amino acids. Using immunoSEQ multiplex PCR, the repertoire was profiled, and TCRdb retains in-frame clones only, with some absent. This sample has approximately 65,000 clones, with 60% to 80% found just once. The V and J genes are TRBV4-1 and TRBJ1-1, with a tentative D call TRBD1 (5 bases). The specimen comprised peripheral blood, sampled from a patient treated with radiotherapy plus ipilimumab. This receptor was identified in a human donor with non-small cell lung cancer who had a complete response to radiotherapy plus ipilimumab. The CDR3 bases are TGCGCCAGCAGCCAAGATTTTGCGGGGGTCTACACTGAAGCTTTCTTT. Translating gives CASSQDFAGVYTEAFF.